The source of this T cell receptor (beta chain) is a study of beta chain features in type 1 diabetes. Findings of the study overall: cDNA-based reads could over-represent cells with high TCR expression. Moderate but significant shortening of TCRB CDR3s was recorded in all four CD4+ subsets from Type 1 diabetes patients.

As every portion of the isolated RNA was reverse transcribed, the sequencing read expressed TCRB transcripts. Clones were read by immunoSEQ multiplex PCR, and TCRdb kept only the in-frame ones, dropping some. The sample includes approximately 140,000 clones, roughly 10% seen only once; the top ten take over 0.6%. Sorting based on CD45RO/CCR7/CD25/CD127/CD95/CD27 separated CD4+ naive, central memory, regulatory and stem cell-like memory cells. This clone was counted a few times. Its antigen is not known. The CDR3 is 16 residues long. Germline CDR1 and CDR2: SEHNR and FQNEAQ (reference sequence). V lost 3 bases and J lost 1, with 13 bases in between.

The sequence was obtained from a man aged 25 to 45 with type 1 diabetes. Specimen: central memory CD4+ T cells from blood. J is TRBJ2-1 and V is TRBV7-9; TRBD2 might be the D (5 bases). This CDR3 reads CASSFGGSRSYNEQFF. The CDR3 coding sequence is TGTGCCAGCAGCTTCGGAGGATCAAGGTCCTACAATGAGCAGTTCTTC. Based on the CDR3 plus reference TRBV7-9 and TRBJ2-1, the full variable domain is DTGVSQNPRHKITKRGQNVTFRCDPISEHNRLYWYRQTLGQGPEFLTYFQNEAQLEKSRLLSDRFSAERPKGSFSTLEIQRTEQGDSAMYLCASSFGGSRSYNEQFFGPGTRLTVL.